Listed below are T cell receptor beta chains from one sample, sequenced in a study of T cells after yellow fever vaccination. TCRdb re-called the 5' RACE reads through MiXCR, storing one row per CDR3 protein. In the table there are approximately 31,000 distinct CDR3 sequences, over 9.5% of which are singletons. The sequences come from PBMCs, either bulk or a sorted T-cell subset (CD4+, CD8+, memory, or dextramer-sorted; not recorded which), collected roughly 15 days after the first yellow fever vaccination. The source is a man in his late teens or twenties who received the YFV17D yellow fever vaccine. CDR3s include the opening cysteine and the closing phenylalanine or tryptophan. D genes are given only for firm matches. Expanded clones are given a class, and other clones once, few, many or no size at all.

CDR3 DNA: TGTGCCAGCTCACAAGGGCTCACTGAAGCTTTCTTT
CDR3 protein: CASSQGLTEAFF
J gene: TRBJ1-1
D gene: .
V gene: TRBV18
clone size: many

CDR3 DNA: TGTGCCAGCAGCGTCTCAGGGAACTATGGCTACACCTTC
CDR3 protein: CASSVSGNYGYTF
J gene: TRBJ1-2
D gene: .
V gene: TRBV6-5
clone size: many

CDR3 DNA: TGCGCCAGCAGCCATCCCCTACAGGGTCCGGCCCTCCACTTT
CDR3 protein: CASSHPLQGPALHF
J gene: TRBJ1-6
D gene: .
V gene: TRBV4-1
clone size: many

CDR3 DNA: TGTGCCACCCGACAGAGCCGGGAGGGAAACACCATATATTTT
CDR3 protein: CATRQSREGNTIYF
J gene: TRBJ1-3
D gene: .
V gene: TRBV6-1
clone size: many

CDR3 DNA: TGTGCCAGCAGTCTGGCAACGTCGAGACGTGAGCAGTTCTTC
CDR3 protein: CASSLATSRREQFF
J gene: TRBJ2-1
D gene: .
V gene: TRBV5-4
clone size: many

CDR3 DNA: TGCGCCAGCAGTCTGGGGGCAGGGGCAGGAGAGACTGAAGCTTTCTTT
CDR3 protein: CASSLGAGAGETEAFF
J gene: TRBJ1-1
D gene: .
V gene: TRBV5-1
clone size: many

CDR3 DNA: TGCAGTGCTAGAGAATTGGGGGACAATGAGCAGTTCTTC
CDR3 protein: CSARELGDNEQFF
J gene: TRBJ2-1
D gene: .
V gene: TRBV20-1
clone size: many

CDR3 DNA: TGTGCCAGCAGCTTACGGGGGGACCAGCCCCAGCATTTT
CDR3 protein: CASSLRGDQPQHF
J gene: TRBJ1-5
D gene: .
V gene: TRBV7-2
clone size: many

CDR3 DNA: TGTGCCAGCAGTGACATCGTCAGCAATCAGCCCCAGCATTTT
CDR3 protein: CASSDIVSNQPQHF
J gene: TRBJ1-5
D gene: .
V gene: TRBV2
clone size: .

CDR3 DNA: TGTGCCATCCTTGGGAAATCTGGGGCCAACGTCCTGACTTTC
CDR3 protein: CAILGKSGANVLTF
J gene: TRBJ2-6
D gene: .
V gene: TRBV10-3
clone size: many

CDR3 DNA: TGTGCCAGCAGTTACTCGATCCCAGGATCCCCTATTAGCGGTACGCAGTATTTT
CDR3 protein: CASSYSIPGSPISGTQYF
J gene: TRBJ2-3
D gene: .
V gene: TRBV6-5
clone size: many

CDR3 DNA: TGCGCCAGCAGCGCCGGGACACTTAGTGCGGCTGGAAACACCATATATTTT
CDR3 protein: CASSAGTLSAAGNTIYF
J gene: TRBJ1-3
D gene: .
V gene: TRBV5-1
clone size: few

CDR3 DNA: TGTGCCAGCAGCTCTCGCCCCACTGAAGCTTTCTTT
CDR3 protein: CASSSRPTEAFF
J gene: TRBJ1-1
D gene: .
V gene: TRBV6-5
clone size: many

CDR3 DNA: TGTGCCAGCAGCTTATCCCCTTTGGCGGGAAACACCATATATTTT
CDR3 protein: CASSLSPLAGNTIYF
J gene: TRBJ1-3
D gene: .
V gene: TRBV7-6
clone size: many

CDR3 DNA: TGTGCCAGTATCCCCGGGACAGATAGGGCTGAAGCTTTCTTT
CDR3 protein: CASIPGTDRAEAFF
J gene: TRBJ1-1
D gene: TRBD1
V gene: TRBV19
clone size: many

CDR3 DNA: TGTGCCAGCAGCTTAGGAACAGGGATTACGGCGAGCACCGGGGAGCTGTTTTTT
CDR3 protein: CASSLGTGITASTGELFF
J gene: TRBJ2-2
D gene: .
V gene: TRBV7-6
clone size: many

CDR3 DNA: TGCAGTGCTTCTAGCGGGGGGGCGTCGGATACGCAGTATTTT
CDR3 protein: CSASSGGASDTQYF
J gene: TRBJ2-3
D gene: TRBD2
V gene: TRBV20-1
clone size: .

CDR3 DNA: TGCAGCGTGTGGGGGGATTATGGCTACACCTTC
CDR3 protein: CSVWGDYGYTF
J gene: TRBJ1-2
D gene: .
V gene: TRBV29-1
clone size: many

CDR3 DNA: TGTGCCGCGGGGGGGAGCTCCTACAATGAGCAGTTCTTC
CDR3 protein: CAAGGSSYNEQFF
J gene: TRBJ2-1
D gene: TRBD2
V gene: TRBV3-1
clone size: many

CDR3 DNA: TGCAGTGCGGGGACACCTGGGGCCAACGTCCTGACTTTC
CDR3 protein: CSAGTPGANVLTF
J gene: TRBJ2-6
D gene: .
V gene: TRBV20-1
clone size: many

CDR3 DNA: TGTGCCAGCAGTTTAGCGGGGGGGCTGAGGTACAATGAGCAGTTCTTC
CDR3 protein: CASSLAGGLRYNEQFF
J gene: TRBJ2-1
D gene: TRBD2
V gene: TRBV6-5
clone size: many

CDR3 DNA: TGTGCCAGCAGCCGTAGAATACCCCCCGGGGATGAGCAGTTCTTC
CDR3 protein: CASSRRIPPGDEQFF
J gene: TRBJ2-1
D gene: .
V gene: TRBV11-2
clone size: many

CDR3 DNA: TGTGCCAGCAGCCCTTGGACAGGGGAAGGTGAAAAACTGTTTTTT
CDR3 protein: CASSPWTGEGEKLFF
J gene: TRBJ1-4
D gene: TRBD1
V gene: TRBV3-1
clone size: many

CDR3 DNA: TGTGCCAGCAGTTCGTCTCTAGGGGGGTCGAACACTGAAGCTTTCTTT
CDR3 protein: CASSSSLGGSNTEAFF
J gene: TRBJ1-1
D gene: .
V gene: TRBV12-3/TRBV12-4
clone size: many

CDR3 DNA: TGTGCCAGCAGCCAACAGGGACTGTCCTACAATGAGCAGTTCTTC
CDR3 protein: CASSQQGLSYNEQFF
J gene: TRBJ2-1
D gene: .
V gene: TRBV3-1
clone size: many

CDR3 DNA: TGTGCCATCAGTGGTTCTCGCGGGGGCACCTTAGATACGCAGTATTTT
CDR3 protein: CAISGSRGGTLDTQYF
J gene: TRBJ2-3
D gene: .
V gene: TRBV5-5
clone size: few

CDR3 DNA: TGTGCCAGCAGTTTTATCCTTAACCTGGACAGGGGGCTTAAGAACACTGAAGCTTTCTTT
CDR3 protein: CASSFILNLDRGLKNTEAFF
J gene: TRBJ1-1
D gene: TRBD1
V gene: TRBV12-3/TRBV12-4
clone size: many

CDR3 DNA: TGTGCCAGCCGGTCCGCGGGAGCAACTAATGAAAAACTGTTTTTT
CDR3 protein: CASRSAGATNEKLFF
J gene: TRBJ1-4
D gene: .
V gene: TRBV28
clone size: few

CDR3 DNA: TGTGCCATCAGTGGGATCAATTCACCCCTCCACTTT
CDR3 protein: CAISGINSPLHF
J gene: TRBJ1-6
D gene: .
V gene: TRBV10-3
clone size: many

CDR3 DNA: TGTGCCATTGCCCCAGGAGAACTCTCCTACGAGCAGTACTTC
CDR3 protein: CAIAPGELSYEQYF
J gene: TRBJ2-7
D gene: .
V gene: TRBV10-3
clone size: many

CDR3 DNA: TGTGCCAGCAGGGTTGGGACTTCTCGTCCCGGGGAGCTGTTTTTT
CDR3 protein: CASRVGTSRPGELFF
J gene: TRBJ2-2
D gene: .
V gene: TRBV2
clone size: many

CDR3 DNA: TGTGCCAGCAGTAGGACCATCGAGACCCAGTACTTC
CDR3 protein: CASSRTIETQYF
J gene: TRBJ2-5
D gene: .
V gene: TRBV6-6
clone size: .

CDR3 DNA: TGTGCCAGCTCACCACGATTCCGGGACAGGGAACGAATCGGAAACACCATATATTTT
CDR3 protein: CASSPRFRDRERIGNTIYF
J gene: TRBJ1-3
D gene: TRBD1
V gene: TRBV18
clone size: many

CDR3 DNA: TGTGCCAGTAGTCGACAGGGGTTGCTTACTGAAGCTTTCTTT
CDR3 protein: CASSRQGLLTEAFF
J gene: TRBJ1-1
D gene: TRBD1
V gene: TRBV19
clone size: many

CDR3 DNA: TGTGCCGCCGCTCCCGCGGCGGCCGGGGAGCTGTTTTTT
CDR3 protein: CAAAPAAAGELFF
J gene: TRBJ2-2
D gene: .
V gene: TRBV15
clone size: many

CDR3 DNA: TGTGCCAGCAGTTTAGGAACAACTAATGAAAAACTGTTTTTT
CDR3 protein: CASSLGTTNEKLFF
J gene: TRBJ1-4
D gene: .
V gene: TRBV12-3/TRBV12-4
clone size: many

CDR3 DNA: TGTGCCAGCAGTTTCAATGGTTTAGGGAACACTGAAGCTTTCTTT
CDR3 protein: CASSFNGLGNTEAFF
J gene: TRBJ1-1
D gene: .
V gene: TRBV6-2/TRBV6-3
clone size: many

CDR3 DNA: TGTGCCAGCAGCCAAGCACTAGCGGGGGGTACAGATACGCAGTATTTT
CDR3 protein: CASSQALAGGTDTQYF
J gene: TRBJ2-3
D gene: TRBD2
V gene: TRBV4-2
clone size: medium-sized

CDR3 DNA: TGTGCCAGCGGGCGAGGGCAGGTGTGGGACTATGGCTACACCTTC
CDR3 protein: CASGRGQVWDYGYTF
J gene: TRBJ1-2
D gene: .
V gene: TRBV7-2
clone size: .

CDR3 DNA: TGCAGTGCCCGCGGAAGTAGCAATCAGCCCCAGCATTTT
CDR3 protein: CSARGSSNQPQHF
J gene: TRBJ1-5
D gene: .
V gene: TRBV20-1
clone size: many

CDR3 DNA: TGTGCCAGCGGGCCCAGCTGGGAGACCCAGTACTTC
CDR3 protein: CASGPSWETQYF
J gene: TRBJ2-5
D gene: .
V gene: TRBV2
clone size: many

CDR3 DNA: TGCGCCAGCAGCGGGAGGGCAGGGCTCGGACCTGAAGCTTTCTTT
CDR3 protein: CASSGRAGLGPEAFF
J gene: TRBJ1-1
D gene: .
V gene: TRBV5-1
clone size: many

CDR3 DNA: TGTGCCAGCAGCTTACCGGTGGGTTCCGGGGAGCTGTTTTTT
CDR3 protein: CASSLPVGSGELFF
J gene: TRBJ2-2
D gene: .
V gene: TRBV5-6
clone size: many

CDR3 DNA: TGTGCCAGCAGCCAAGGGGAGGGCCGAGAGCAGTTCTTC
CDR3 protein: CASSQGEGREQFF
J gene: TRBJ2-1
D gene: TRBD2
V gene: TRBV7-8
clone size: many

CDR3 DNA: TGTGCCAGCACCTCTAGGGGTTATACGCAGTATTTT
CDR3 protein: CASTSRGYTQYF
J gene: TRBJ2-3
D gene: .
V gene: TRBV28
clone size: many

CDR3 DNA: TGTGCCAGCAGCTTAAGTCGAAGCGAAGAGACCCAGTACTTC
CDR3 protein: CASSLSRSEETQYF
J gene: TRBJ2-5
D gene: .
V gene: TRBV7-2
clone size: few

CDR3 DNA: TGTGCCAGCAGTTTGTACAGGGGCACTGAAGCTTTCTTT
CDR3 protein: CASSLYRGTEAFF
J gene: TRBJ1-1
D gene: TRBD1
V gene: TRBV6-5
clone size: many

CDR3 DNA: TGTGCCAGCAGCATCGACGGGAGGGAGCAGTACTTC
CDR3 protein: CASSIDGREQYF
J gene: TRBJ2-7
D gene: TRBD2
V gene: TRBV5-4
clone size: many

CDR3 DNA: TGTGCCAGCAGTTTAGCGGGGGGGCACACAGATACGCAGTATTTT
CDR3 protein: CASSLAGGHTDTQYF
J gene: TRBJ2-3
D gene: TRBD2
V gene: TRBV28
clone size: many